The clone carrying this T cell receptor (beta chain) has just a few counts. Each CDR3 protein is one row after TCRdb ran MiXCR on the 5' RACE reads. This table holds fewer than 400,000 distinct CDR3 sequences, 16% found once. Germline loops: CDR1 MNHNY, CDR2 SVGAGI (reference sequence). V shed 7 bases and J shed 5 bases, with 20 bases lying between them. This CDR3 spans 15 amino acids. This record comes from a study of T-cell memory formation after mild COVID-19. The rearrangement joins TRBV6-6 to TRBJ1-2; D may be TRBD1 (6 bases). This clonotype was obtained from a man between 18 and 29 years old who had mild COVID-19 (a few samples of this study predate the infection). Cell type and time point are not known. What was sequenced was PBMCs or a T cell subset sorted from them (not recorded which). The CDR3 spells CASTTGAAEGYGYTF. CDR3 DNA sequence: TGTGCCAGCACGACGGGGGCGGCGGAAGGGTATGGCTACACCTTC.